This is a list of T cell receptor beta chains from one sample in a study of regulatory T cells in long-lasting Graves disease. TCRdb analysed the multiplex PCR reads with MiXCR anew, one entry per CDR3 protein. Of fewer than 400,000 distinct CDR3 sequences listed, 18% are singletons. Sequenced here: peripheral blood mononuclear cells (PBMCs), sampled at new diagnosis, from a patient treated with antithyroid drugs. The receptor source for this set is a female donor with Graves disease. The CDR3 runs from the conserved cysteine through the conserved F or W. D genes are given only for firm matches. Clone size is given for some rows only: seen once, a few or many times, or a class if the clone is expanded.

j_call: TRBJ1-2
v_call: TRBV29-1
clone_size: -
d_call: -
cdr3_aa: CSVVGVGGYTF
cdr3_nt: TGCAGCGTTGTCGGGGTGGGTGGCTACACCTTC

j_call: TRBJ2-7
v_call: TRBV7-3
clone_size: once
d_call: TRBD1
cdr3_aa: CASSLRPRGQGYEQYF
cdr3_nt: TGTGCCAGCAGCTTAAGGCCTAGGGGACAGGGCTACGAGCAGTACTTC

j_call: TRBJ2-1
v_call: TRBV3-1
clone_size: -
d_call: -
cdr3_aa: CASSQGGETFYNEQFF
cdr3_nt: TGTGCCAGCAGCCAAGGAGGGGAGACTTTCTACAATGAGCAGTTCTTC

j_call: TRBJ2-5
v_call: TRBV5-4
clone_size: -
d_call: TRBD1
cdr3_aa: CASSLVPGTGETQYF
cdr3_nt: TGTGCCAGCAGCTTGGTCCCCGGGACAGGGGAGACCCAGTACTTC

j_call: TRBJ2-7
v_call: TRBV12-3/TRBV12-4
clone_size: many
d_call: -
cdr3_aa: CASSPRDIVYEQYF
cdr3_nt: TGTGCCAGCAGCCCCAGGGACATCGTTTACGAGCAGTACTTC

j_call: TRBJ2-1
v_call: TRBV19
clone_size: few
d_call: -
cdr3_aa: CASSPSFRGNEQFF
cdr3_nt: TGTGCCAGTAGCCCTAGTTTTCGTGGGAATGAGCAGTTCTTC

j_call: TRBJ1-2
v_call: TRBV28
clone_size: -
d_call: TRBD1
cdr3_aa: CASSPWTGRYYGYTF
cdr3_nt: TGTGCCAGCAGCCCCTGGACAGGGCGATACTATGGCTACACCTTC

j_call: TRBJ2-5
v_call: TRBV20-1
clone_size: many
d_call: TRBD1
cdr3_aa: CSAWDREGPETQYF
cdr3_nt: TGCAGTGCTTGGGACAGGGAAGGGCCAGAGACCCAGTACTTC

j_call: TRBJ2-1
v_call: TRBV7-9
clone_size: -
d_call: TRBD2
cdr3_aa: CASSLEFSGRVNEQFF
cdr3_nt: TGTGCCAGCAGCTTAGAATTTAGCGGGAGAGTGAATGAGCAGTTCTTC

j_call: TRBJ2-4
v_call: TRBV9
clone_size: -
d_call: -
cdr3_aa: CASSEGDGLPIQYF
cdr3_nt: TGTGCCAGCAGCGAGGGCGACGGCTTACCCATTCAGTACTTC

j_call: TRBJ2-4
v_call: TRBV6-2/TRBV6-3
clone_size: -
d_call: -
cdr3_aa: CASSQGRAGNIQYF
cdr3_nt: TGTGCCAGCTCCCAGGGTAGGGCGGGAAACATTCAGTACTTC

j_call: TRBJ1-1
v_call: TRBV5-1
clone_size: many
d_call: -
cdr3_aa: CASSLGTVSVTEAFF
cdr3_nt: TGCGCCAGCAGCTTGGGCACCGTAAGTGTCACTGAAGCTTTCTTT

j_call: TRBJ2-1
v_call: TRBV18
clone_size: -
d_call: TRBD1
cdr3_aa: CASSPPGTGFEQFF
cdr3_nt: TGTGCCAGCTCACCCCCCGGGACAGGATTTGAGCAGTTCTTC